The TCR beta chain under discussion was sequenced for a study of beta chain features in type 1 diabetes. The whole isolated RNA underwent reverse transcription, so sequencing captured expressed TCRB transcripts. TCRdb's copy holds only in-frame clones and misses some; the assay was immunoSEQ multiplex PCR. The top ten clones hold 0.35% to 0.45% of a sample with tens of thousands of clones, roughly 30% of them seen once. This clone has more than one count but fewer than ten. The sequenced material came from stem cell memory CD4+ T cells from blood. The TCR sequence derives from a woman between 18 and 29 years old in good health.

CDR3 in amino acids: CASSQGAGPSYEQYF. CDR3 nucleotide sequence: TGCGCCAGCAGCCAAGGGGCGGGACCCTCCTACGAGCAGTACTTC. The genes are TRBV4-1 and TRBJ2-7, with D possibly matching TRBD2 (6 bases). The germline V and J ends were trimmed by 1 base and 0 bases, with 10 bases remaining between them. CDR1 MGHRA and CDR2 YSYEKL come from the germline V gene. There are 15 residues in the CDR3.